This TCR beta chain was recovered during a study of T cell responses to AZD1222 COVID-19 vaccine. About this clone: Antigen: not known.

The repertoire was sequenced with immunoSEQ multiplex PCR; TCRdb's copy has only in-frame clones and lacks some. The sample has around 79,000 clones; about nine tenths are singletons. General study results and limits: After the peak T cell response, and only then, were repertoires sampled. Clonal diversity may have been underestimated in mostly white British donors. Seropositive at baseline were only six AZD1222 recipients.

The CDR3 has 14 amino acids. Germline V gene data show CDR1 as MNHEY and CDR2 as SVGAGI. Trimming removed 6 bases from V and 5 bases from J, with 16 bases in between. The material sequenced was peripheral blood, taken on day 0 of AZD1222 vaccination. The V gene is TRBV6-5, the J gene TRBJ1-1, with D hard to call. The TCR comes from an adult in good health. The CDR3 sequence: CASSYNDGVTEAFF. In nucleotides, the CDR3 is TGTGCCAGCAGCTACAACGACGGGGTGACTGAAGCTTTCTTT.